These 11 T cell receptor beta chains were sequenced from one sample in a study of blood T cell repertoires in COVID-19 (dated by TCRdb to 2020 to 2021). The receptor library was made with the immunoSEQ multiplex PCR assay. Sourced from immuneACCESS, this table was stored by TCRdb with only in-frame sequences that have V and J called. A share of the clones is absent; for the studies checked, an unresolved V gene accounts for under half, and the remainder has no known explanation. Recorded for this sample are approximately 190,000 clones; 86% of them occurred a single time. In total, the top ten clones hold approximately 6.1% of the sample. The material sequenced was peripheral blood. The receptors here all came from a man older than 75 with acute or convalescent COVID-19.

J is TRBJ2-7 and V is TRBV4-1; 11 nucleotides line up with TRBD2. Germline-derived CDR1 and CDR2 are MGHRA and YSYEKL. The CDR3 consists of 18 residues. With 3 bases clipped from V and 6 bases from J, the junction kept 16 bases outside the gene matches. The CDR3 DNA reads TGCGCCAGCAGCCATCCCGGGACTAGCGGATCGCCTACTAGCGAGCAGTACGTC. Translation: CASSHPGTSGSPTSEQYV.

This clone was detected only a few times. The J gene is TRBJ2-7, the V gene TRBV5-6; D perhaps matches TRBD1 (5 bases). Trimming shortened V by 2 bases and J by 7 bases, and 10 bases separated the two germline ends. The length of the CDR3 is 12 residues. Germline CDR1 is SGHDT and CDR2 is YYEEEE. This CDR3 reads CASSFDRSEQYV. CDR3 sequence (DNA): TGTGCCAGCAGCTTCGACAGATCGGAGCAGTACGTC.

V usage is TRBV18 and J usage is TRBJ2-7; 8 bases are shared with TRBD1. Looked up from germline, CDR1 is KGHSH and CDR2 is LQKENI. The CDR3 totals 15 residues. The ends lost 4 bases at V and 0 bases at J; junction bases unmatched: 5. CDR3 sequence reads: CASSQSTGGSYEQYF. The CDR3, as DNA: TGTGCCAGCTCACAATCAACAGGGGGCTCCTACGAGCAGTACTTC.

The chain combines TRBV3-1 (or the pseudogene TRBV3-2) with TRBJ1-1; no firm D call. V lost 6 bases and J lost 7, with 18 bases in between. The germline CDR1 and CDR2 sequences are LGHDT and YNNKEL (reference sequence). The CDR3 is 14 amino acids. CDR3 protein: CASRHSAREGEAFF. The CDR3, as DNA: TGTGCCAGCAGACACTCAGCGAGGGAGGGTGAAGCTTTCTTT.

V is TRBV2 and J is TRBJ2-7; 14 nucleotides line up with TRBD2. The CDR3 covers 15 residues. The J segment lost 4 bases and the V segment lost 6 bases, leaving 5 bases of the junction unmatched. The germline CDR1 and CDR2 sequences are SNHLY and FYNNEI. CDR3 DNA sequence: TGTGCCAGCAGAGTCGGGACTAGCGGGAGTTACGAGCAGTACTTC. This gives the protein CASRVGTSGSYEQYF.

This clone was found once. DNA of the CDR3: TGTGCCAGCAGCGTTGCCCATGGACTAGCGGGAGGTGGTGAGCAGTTCTTC. Translation gives CASSVAHGLAGGGEQFF. The rearrangement joins TRBV9 to TRBJ2-1; 14 nucleotides align to TRBD2. This CDR3 region has 17 residues. V lost 2 bases and J lost 9; bases outside the gene matches: 10. Germline CDR1 reads SGDLS; CDR2 reads YYNGEE. The variable domain in full, with the rest retrieved from reference TRBV9 and TRBJ2-1, is DSGVTQTPKHLITATGQRVTLRCSPRSGDLSVYWYQQSLDQGLQFLIQYYNGEERAKGNILERFSAQQFPDLHSELNLSSLELGDSALYFCASSVAHGLAGGGEQFFGPGTRLTVL.

This chain links TRBV5-1 with TRBJ2-3; D might be TRBD2 (6 bases). Germline V lookup: CDR1 SGHRS, CDR2 YFSETQ. The CDR3 consists of 15 residues. Trimming pared 0 bases from V and 3 bases from J, leaving 11 bases between. CDR3 sequence: CASSLAPGRTDTQYF. CDR3 nucleotides: TGCGCCAGCAGCTTGGCTCCAGGGAGGACAGATACGCAGTATTTT.

This chain uses TRBV6-6 with TRBJ2-3; 7 bases match TRBD2. CDR3 length equals 13 residues. Germline CDR1 is MNHNY and CDR2 is SVGAGI (reference sequence). V lost 7 bases, J lost 4 bases, and 5 bases stayed unmatched. This CDR3 reads CASKLGLADTQYF. CDR3 DNA sequence: TGTGCCAGCAAACTCGGACTAGCAGATACGCAGTATTTT.

The chain employs TRBV6-2 or TRBV6-3 and TRBJ1-5; TRBD1 matches at 9 bases. V gave up 2 bases and J gave up 6 bases; unmatched junction bases: 5. Germline CDR1 is MNHEY and CDR2 is SVGEGT. This CDR3 contains 15 residues. In DNA, the CDR3 is TGTGCCAGCAGTTACCCCGGGACAGGGTTTCAGCCCCAGCATTTT. It specifies CASSYPGTGFQPQHF.

The rearrangement links TRBV6-1 to TRBJ1-2, with 7 positions matching TRBD1. In germline, CDR1 is MNHNS, CDR2 SASEGT. CDR3 length: 15 amino acids. The ends lost 1 base at V and 5 bases at J; junction bases unmatched: 7. The CDR3 reads CASSEDRGGRYGYTF. The CDR3 DNA sequence: TGTGCCAGCAGTGAAGACAGGGGCGGGAGGTATGGCTACACCTTC.

V gene TRBV6-5 combines with J gene TRBJ1-1, with 8 bases matching TRBD1. Germline CDR1 is MNHEY and CDR2 is SVGAGI. The trim removed 6 bases at V and 4 bases at J, leaving 7 bases unmatched. CDR3 length: 14 amino acids. The CDR3 spells CASRDREGGTEAFF. Written as DNA, the CDR3 is TGTGCCAGCAGGGACAGGGAAGGGGGCACTGAAGCTTTCTTT.